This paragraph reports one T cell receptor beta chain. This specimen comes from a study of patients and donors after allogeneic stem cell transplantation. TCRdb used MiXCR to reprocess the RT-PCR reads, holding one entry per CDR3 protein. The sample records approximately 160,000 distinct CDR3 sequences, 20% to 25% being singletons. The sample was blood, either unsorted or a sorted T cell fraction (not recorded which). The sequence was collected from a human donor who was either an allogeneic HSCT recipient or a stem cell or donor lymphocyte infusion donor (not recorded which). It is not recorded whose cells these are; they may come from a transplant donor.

CDR3 DNA: TGTGCCAGCAGCTTAGAGGGACAGGGAGGCACTGAAGCTTTCTTT. Protein: CASSLEGQGGTEAFF. The rearrangement uses TRBV11-1 and TRBJ1-1, with TRBD1 matching over 9 bases. Germline values: CDR1 SGHAT, CDR2 FQDESV (reference sequence). The CDR3 extends over 15 amino acids. V lost 1 base and J lost 4; bases outside the gene matches: 4.